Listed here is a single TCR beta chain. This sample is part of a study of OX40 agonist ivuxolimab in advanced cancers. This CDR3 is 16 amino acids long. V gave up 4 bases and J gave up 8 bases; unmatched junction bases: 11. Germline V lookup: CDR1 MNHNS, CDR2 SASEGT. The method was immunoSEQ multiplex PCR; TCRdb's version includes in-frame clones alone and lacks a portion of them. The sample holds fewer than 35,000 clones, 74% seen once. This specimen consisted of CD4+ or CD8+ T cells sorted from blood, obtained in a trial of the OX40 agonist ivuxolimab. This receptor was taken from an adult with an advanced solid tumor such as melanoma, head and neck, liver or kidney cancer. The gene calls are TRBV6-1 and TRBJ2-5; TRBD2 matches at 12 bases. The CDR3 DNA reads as TGTGCCAGCAGTGCAGAAAAGACTAGCGGGGGCAAAACCCAGTACTTC. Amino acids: CASSAEKTSGGKTQYF.